This T cell receptor (beta chain) was profiled in a study of beta chain features in type 1 diabetes. Notes on the study in general: There was a moderate but significant shortening of TCRB CDR3s in all four CD4+ subsets of Type 1 diabetes patients.

This clone was seen just once. Its target is unknown. The investigators reverse transcribed all of the isolated RNA, so they sequenced expressed TCRB transcripts. An average of about 3.5 million reads was obtained for naive, central memory and regulatory T cell samples. Sequencing was performed with immunoSEQ multiplex PCR; in TCRdb, only in-frame clones are kept and a portion is missing. The sample has fewer than 350,000 clones; about 15% are singletons. Looked up from germline, CDR1 is SGHTA and CDR2 is FQGNSA. V dropped 5 bases and J dropped 5 bases, with 22 bases sitting between them. The CDR3 is 16 amino acids.

The chain carries TRBV7-2 and TRBJ2-7; D is unresolved. The source of this sequence is a man younger than 35 with type 1 diabetes. Material for sequencing was naive CD4+ T cells from blood. CDR3 in amino acids: CASSLNSFRRIDEQYF. In nucleotides, the CDR3 is TGTGCCAGCAGCCTCAACTCCTTCCGTAGAATCGACGAGCAGTACTTC.